This passage covers 15 T cell receptor beta chains from one sample sequenced in a study of T cells after yellow fever vaccination. TCRdb fed the 5' RACE reads into MiXCR, producing one record per CDR3 protein. Of nearly 300,000 distinct CDR3 sequences listed, 8.5% to 10% are singletons. Here the sequenced sample was CD4+ T cells sorted from PBMCs, taken 5 days after the yellow fever booster vaccination. The receptors originated from a man aged 18 to 30 who received the YFV17D yellow fever vaccine.

This clonotype was seen a handful of times. The CDR3 spells CASARGGYEQYF. The CDR3 DNA is TGTGCCAGCGCCCGGGGAGGCTACGAGCAGTACTTC. The J gene is TRBJ2-7, the V gene TRBV3-1, with a possible D match to TRBD2 (6 bases). The germline gives CDR1 LGHDT, CDR2 YNNKEL (reference sequence). Trimming left V 8 bases short and J 3 bases short, with 11 bases between. This CDR3 spans 12 amino acids.

This clonotype was recorded many times. The chain has TRBV7-3 and TRBJ1-1; D remains unclear. CDR1 is SGHTA and CDR2 is FQGTGA in the germline V gene. This CDR3 has 13 amino acids. Trimming left V 0 bases short and J 11 bases short, with 13 bases between. The CDR3 sequence: CASSLTFGEGAFF. CDR3 DNA sequence: TGTGCCAGCAGCTTAACGTTCGGGGAAGGGGCTTTCTTT.

The gene calls are TRBV5-1 and TRBJ2-1; 10 positions agree with TRBD2. The CDR3 covers 15 residues. V gave up 3 bases and J gave up 7 bases; unmatched junction bases: 7. Germline lookup yields CDR1 SGHRS and CDR2 YFSETQ. CDR3 DNA: TGCGCCAGCAGCTCCAGCGGGGGGGCCAGGAATGAGCAGTTCTTC. Translation: CASSSSGGARNEQFF.

V usage is TRBV28 and J usage is TRBJ2-7; TRBD2 matches 10 bases. The J segment lost 2 bases and the V segment lost 5 bases, leaving 3 bases of the junction unmatched. CDR1 is MDHEN, CDR2 SYDVKM, per germline. CDR3 length: 14 amino acids. The CDR3 reads CASSPTSGAYEQYV. The CDR3 DNA sequence: TGTGCCAGCAGTCCAACTAGCGGGGCCTACGAGCAGTACGTC.

This clonotype has just a few counts. The chain recombines TRBV24-1 with TRBJ2-3, with unresolved D. The germline V gene has CDR1 KGHDR and CDR2 SFDVKD. With 5 bases removed from V and 2 bases from J, the gap between germline ends came to 4 bases. This CDR3 has 12 residues. This chain's CDR3 is CATSGTTDTQYF. In nucleotides, the CDR3 is TGTGCCACCAGTGGAACCACAGATACGCAGTATTTT.

This chain links TRBV7-2 with TRBJ1-6; no clear D gene. Trimming removed 1 base at V and 8 bases at J, with 3 bases between. The length of the CDR3 is 12 residues. Germline V gene sequence: CDR1 SGHTA, CDR2 FQGNSA. CDR3 sequence (DNA): TGTGCCAGCAGCTTAGAGCATTCACCCCTCCACTTT. Its protein is CASSLEHSPLHF. The variable domain in full, completed from reference TRBV7-2 and TRBJ1-6, reads GAGVSQSPSNKVTEKGKDVELRCDPISGHTALYWYRQSLGQGLEFLIYFQGNSAPDKSGLPSDRFSAERTGGSVSTLTIQRTQQEDSAVYLCASSLEHSPLHFGNGTRLTVT.

This clonotype was seen a handful of times. CDR3 nucleotide sequence: TGTGCCAGCAGCTACCAGGGGGCCTCGAACACTGAAGCTTTCTTT. This sequence encodes CASSYQGASNTEAFF. The J gene is TRBJ1-1, the V gene TRBV5-6, with 8 bases fitting TRBD1. There are 15 residues in the CDR3. Germline loops: CDR1 SGHDT, CDR2 YYEEEE. Trimming cost V 3 bases and J 1 base; bases outside gene matches: 5.

This clonotype occurred a few times. V gene TRBV9 combines with J gene TRBJ1-2, with TRBD1 matching 9 bases. V was clipped by 1 base and J by 0 bases; unmatched bases: 7. Germline CDR1 SGDLS, CDR2 YYNGEE. CDR3 length equals 17 residues. CDR3 loop: CASSVYRDRESNYGYTF. The CDR3 nucleotides read TGTGCCAGCAGCGTATACCGGGACAGGGAATCTAACTATGGCTACACCTTC.

The CDR3 DNA follows: TGTGCCAGCAGCCCGTTTGGGCCGAGGTGGGCTTTCTTT. It yields the protein CASSPFGPRWAFF. V is TRBV7-2 and J is TRBJ1-1; no definite D call. V lost 5 bases to trimming and J lost 11 bases, with 18 bases between them. Germline CDR1 and CDR2: SGHTA and FQGNSA. This CDR3 is 13 amino acids long.

Many counts were recorded for this clonotype. The chain is built from TRBV25-1 and TRBJ2-5; TRBD1 matches at 10 bases. Trimming removed 6 bases from V and 1 base from J; junction bases left unmatched: 5. The length of the CDR3 is 15 residues. Per germline, CDR1 MGHDK and CDR2 SYGVNS. The CDR3 coding sequence is TGTGCCAGCAGCGAGGGACAGGGGCCCCAAGAGACCCAGTACTTC. This sequence encodes CASSEGQGPQETQYF.

The rearrangement joins TRBV5-4 to TRBJ2-5, with 14 bases matching TRBD2. V lost 4 bases, J lost 5 bases, and 10 bases stayed unmatched. The length of the CDR3 is 17 residues. The V gene's germline CDR1 is SGHNT and CDR2 YYREEE (reference sequence). The CDR3 DNA reads as TGTGCCAGCAGCCTCCCGGGACTAGCGGGGGCTCGGGAGACCCAGTACTTC. Amino acids: CASSLPGLAGARETQYF.

Many counts were recorded for this clonotype. This chain joins TRBV4-3 and TRBJ2-7; 11 nucleotides match TRBD1. Germline V gene lookup returns CDR1 LGHNA and CDR2 YSLEER. V gave up 3 bases and J gave up 4 bases; unmatched junction bases: 8. CDR3 length: 16 residues. The DNA for the CDR3 is TGCGCCAGCAGCCAGGTCCCGGGACAGGGGGTTTACGAGCAGTACTTC. Residues: CASSQVPGQGVYEQYF.

In this sample, this clonotype turned up many times. The chain joins TRBV12-3 or TRBV12-4 to TRBJ1-4, with a weak D call TRBD1 (6 bases). The CDR3 is 15 residues long. The V end lost 5 bases, the J end lost 5 bases, and 15 bases lay between the germline ends. CDR3: CASSRRRGENEKLFF. CDR3 nucleotides: TGTGCCAGCAGTCGCCGGAGGGGGGAAAATGAAAAACTGTTTTTT.

This clonotype was detected only a few times. The gene calls are TRBV7-2 and TRBJ2-2; D call uncertain. Trimming pared 3 bases from V and 3 bases from J, leaving 8 bases between. CDR3 size: 14 residues. The V gene's germline CDR1 is SGHTA and CDR2 FQGNSA. The CDR3 is CASSFSRYTGELFF. DNA for the CDR3: TGTGCCAGCAGCTTTAGTAGATACACCGGGGAGCTGTTTTTT.

This chain connects TRBV19 to TRBJ1-3; TRBD1 matches 10 bases. V gave up 3 bases and J gave up 0 bases; unmatched junction bases: 2. CDR3 size: 16 residues. From germline, CDR1 is LNHDA and CDR2 SQIVND (reference sequence). The CDR3 is CASSIGQGDSGNTIYF. The CDR3 DNA reads TGTGCCAGTAGTATCGGACAGGGGGACTCTGGAAACACCATATATTTT.